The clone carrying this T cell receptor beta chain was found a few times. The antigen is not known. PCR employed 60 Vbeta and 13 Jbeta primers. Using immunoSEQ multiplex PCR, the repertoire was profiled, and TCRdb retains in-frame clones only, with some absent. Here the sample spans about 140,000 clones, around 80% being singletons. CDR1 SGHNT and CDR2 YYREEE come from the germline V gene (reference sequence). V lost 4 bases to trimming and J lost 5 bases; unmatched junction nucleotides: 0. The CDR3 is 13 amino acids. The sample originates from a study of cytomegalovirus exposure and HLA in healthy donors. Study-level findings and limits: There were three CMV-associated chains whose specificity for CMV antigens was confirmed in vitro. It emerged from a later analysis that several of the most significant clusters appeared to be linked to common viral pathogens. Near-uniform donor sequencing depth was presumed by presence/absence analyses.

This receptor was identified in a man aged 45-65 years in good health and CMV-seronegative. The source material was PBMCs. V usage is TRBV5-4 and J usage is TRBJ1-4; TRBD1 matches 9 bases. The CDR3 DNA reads TGTGCCAGCAGCACAGGGGGCAATGAAAAACTGTTTTTT. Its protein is CASSTGGNEKLFF.